This entry lists 29 T cell receptor beta chains sequenced from one sample in a study of blood T cell repertoires in COVID-19. Repertoires were generated with immunoSEQ multiplex PCR, while TCRdb's copy carries only in-frame clones and drops some. The profile shows about 210,000 clones, about 86% of them singletons. Source material: PBMCs or T cells enriched from blood (not recorded which). The receptors were gathered from a woman in her 30s who had been exposed to COVID-19.

This clone showed up just once. The chain recombines TRBV6-1 with TRBJ1-1, with D possibly being TRBD1 (5 bases). The germline V gene encodes CDR1 MNHNS and CDR2 SASEGT. The CDR3 extends over 12 amino acids. V lost 3 bases, J lost 4 bases, and 6 bases lay in between. CDR3 in DNA: TGTGCCAGCAGTGACAGGGCCACTGAAGCTTTCTTT. It encodes CASSDRATEAFF.

The CDR3 reads CASSLPGQGTNEQFF. The CDR3 nucleotides are TGTGCCAGCAGTCTCCCGGGACAGGGGACCAATGAGCAGTTCTTC. The rearrangement uses TRBV27 and TRBJ2-1, with 10 bases lining up with TRBD1. Trimming at V came to 5 bases and at J to 6 bases, leaving 7 bases not matched to a gene. This CDR3 region has 15 residues. The V gene's germline CDR1 is MNHEY and CDR2 SMNVEV (reference sequence).

The V and J genes are TRBV24-1 and TRBJ1-5, with D possibly matching TRBD1 (5 bases). The germline gives CDR1 KGHDR, CDR2 SFDVKD. V was clipped by 3 bases and J by 4 bases, with 12 bases between them. The CDR3 consists of 15 residues. The CDR3 spells CATSDIDSPNQPQHF. The CDR3 DNA is TGTGCCACCAGTGATATTGACAGCCCTAATCAGCCCCAGCATTTT.

The rearrangement uses TRBV5-1 and TRBJ1-3; D is unresolved. The CDR3 covers 17 residues. Trimming removed 4 bases from V and 0 bases from J, with 17 bases in between. Germline V gene sequence: CDR1 SGHRS, CDR2 YFSETQ. CDR3 loop: CASSLEYSGSSGNTIYF. CDR3 bases: TGCGCCAGCAGCCTAGAATACAGTGGGAGCTCTGGAAACACCATATATTTT. The entire variable domain, with the rest obtained from reference TRBV5-1 and TRBJ1-3, is as follows: KAGVTQTPRYLIKTRGQQVTLSCSPISGHRSVSWYQQTPGQGLQFLFEYFSETQRNKGNFPGRFSGRQFSNSRSEMNVSTLELGDSALYLCASSLEYSGSSGNTIYFGEGSWLTVV.

This chain connects TRBV18 to TRBJ2-1; 9 nucleotides line up with TRBD1. Losses at the gene ends were 5 bases for V and 7 bases for J; bases not matched to a gene: 12. The CDR3 is 16 amino acids. Germline V CDR1 and CDR2: KGHSH, LQKENI. CDR3 nucleotides: TGTGCCAGCTCAAGTTTTCCCGGGACAGGGTTGAATGAGCAGTTCTTC. Residues: CASSSFPGTGLNEQFF.

This clone has at least ten counts. Other DNA sequences from this sample encode an identical CDR3 as well. V is TRBV2 and J is TRBJ2-7; TRBD1 matches at 9 bases. Germline-derived CDR1 and CDR2 are SNHLY and FYNNEI. This CDR3 spans 15 amino acids. The V segment lost 6 bases and the J segment 2 bases; nucleotides outside the gene matches: 8. The DNA of the CDR3 is TGTGCCAGCAGCCCCGACAGGGGGAGGACCTACGAGCAGTACTTC. Its translation: CASSPDRGRTYEQYF.

This chain uses TRBV5-1 with TRBJ2-3; the D gene is possibly TRBD2 (5 bases). The CDR3 loop spans 15 amino acids. Germline values: CDR1 SGHRS, CDR2 YFSETQ. V shed 0 bases and J shed 4 bases, with 12 bases lying between them. The CDR3 protein is CASSLALGGSDTQYF. DNA for the CDR3: TGCGCCAGCAGCTTGGCCCTCGGCGGGTCAGATACGCAGTATTTT.

The gene calls are TRBV5-1 and TRBJ1-5; D not certain. The CDR3 is 16 amino acids. CDR1 is SGHRS, CDR2 YFSETQ, per germline. The ends were cut back, 0 bases at V and 1 base at J, with 11 bases in the middle. CDR3 loop: CASSLVGGASNQPQHF. The CDR3 bases are TGCGCCAGCAGCTTGGTCGGAGGAGCGAGCAATCAGCCCCAGCATTTT.

The sample holds one count of this clone. The CDR3 here is CASSSNDRGGYGYTF. Written as DNA, the CDR3 is TGCGCCAGCAGCTCAAATGACAGGGGTGGCTATGGCTACACCTTC. This chain links TRBV5-1 with TRBJ1-2; 8 bases align to TRBD1. The CDR3 runs 15 residues. V shed 3 bases and J 4 bases; nucleotides not matched to a gene: 8. Germline lookup yields CDR1 SGHRS and CDR2 YFSETQ.

This clone was seen only once. This chain links TRBV19 with TRBJ1-1; 8 bases are a match to TRBD1. This CDR3 has 14 amino acids. V shed 5 bases, J shed 4 bases, and the junction held 6 bases outside the gene matches. Germline V gives CDR1 LNHDA, CDR2 SQIVND (reference sequence). The CDR3 nucleotides are TGTGCCAGTAGTCGACAGGGGAAGGGCACTGAAGCTTTCTTT. Its translation: CASSRQGKGTEAFF.

The rearrangement uses TRBV2 and TRBJ2-7; D perhaps matches TRBD1 (6 bases). This CDR3 has 12 residues. Per the germline V gene, CDR1 is SNHLY and CDR2 is FYNNEI. V gave up 6 bases and J gave up 4 bases, with 10 bases separating them. CDR3: CASRDDRYEQYF. The CDR3 bases are TGTGCCAGCAGAGACGACAGGTACGAGCAGTACTTC.

The chain links TRBV5-1 to TRBJ1-2, with 8 bases fitting TRBD1. V shed 4 bases and J 4 bases; nucleotides not matched to a gene: 3. The CDR3 runs 13 residues. Germline CDR1 is SGHRS and CDR2 is YFSETQ. The CDR3 loop is CASSPDRAYGYTF. CDR3 DNA: TGCGCCAGCAGCCCGGACAGGGCCTATGGCTACACCTTC.

This clone appeared once. V gene TRBV18 combines with J gene TRBJ2-2, with 10 bases matching TRBD2. Trimming at V came to 6 bases and at J to 0 bases, leaving 4 bases not matched to a gene. In germline, CDR1 is KGHSH, CDR2 LQKENI. This CDR3 region has 16 residues. The CDR3 loop is CASSSLAGTNTGELFF. CDR3 bases: TGTGCCAGCTCGTCACTAGCGGGGACGAACACCGGGGAGCTGTTTTTT.

V usage is TRBV6-5 and J usage is TRBJ1-2; 7 bases line up with TRBD1. V was clipped by 7 bases and J by 4 bases; unmatched bases: 9. Per germline, CDR1 MNHEY and CDR2 SVGAGI. The CDR3 is made up of 14 amino acids. The CDR3 loop reads CASNKPTGFYGYTF. The CDR3 DNA follows: TGTGCCAGCAATAAACCGACAGGGTTCTATGGCTACACCTTC.

The gene calls are TRBV27 and TRBJ2-7; possible D gene TRBD1, 6 bases. The CDR3 has 17 residues. The germline V gene encodes CDR1 MNHEY and CDR2 SMNVEV (reference sequence). V gave up 5 bases and J gave up 4 bases, with 24 bases separating them. For the CDR3, the DNA is TGTGCCAGCAGTCCGATCCTTACAGGGTTCGGATTTTACGAGCAGTACTTC. Residues: CASSPILTGFGFYEQYF.

This chain links TRBV27 with TRBJ1-5; 9 bases are a match to TRBD1. This CDR3 is 16 amino acids long. The germline gives CDR1 MNHEY, CDR2 SMNVEV (reference sequence). V shed 6 bases, J shed 9 bases, and the junction held 15 bases outside the gene matches. The DNA for the CDR3 is TGTGCCAGCAGAGACGCGGGACAGGGAGTCTTTCGGCCCCAGCATTTT. Protein product: CASRDAGQGVFRPQHF.

By sample fraction, this clone is medium-sized. This rearrangement joins TRBV9 to TRBJ2-7; perhaps TRBD2 as D (6 bases). CDR1 is SGDLS and CDR2 is YYNGEE in the germline V gene. Trimming removed 1 base from V and 5 bases from J, with 16 bases in between. CDR3 length: 15 residues. Written as DNA, the CDR3 is TGTGCCAGCAGCGTAAAAGCGTCGGGGAGGAACGAGCAGTACTTC. This sequence encodes CASSVKASGRNEQYF.

The rearrangement uses TRBV24-1 and TRBJ1-5; 7 bases line up with TRBD1. The CDR3 sequence is 16 residues long. Germline CDR1 and CDR2: KGHDR and SFDVKD. With V trimmed by 2 bases and J by 4 bases, 7 bases remained unmatched. As DNA, the CDR3 is TGTGCCACCAGTGATTCAAGCGCAGGGGGAAATCAGCCCCAGCATTTT. It translates to CATSDSSAGGNQPQHF.

The chain employs TRBV5-1 and TRBJ2-1; 8 bases align to TRBD2. Germline-derived CDR1 and CDR2 are SGHRS and YFSETQ. The V segment lost 4 bases and the J segment 7 bases; nucleotides outside the gene matches: 10. The CDR3 loop spans 15 amino acids. CDR3 protein: CASSVSGTSPNEQFF. In DNA, the CDR3 is TGCGCCAGCAGCGTCTCCGGGACTAGTCCAAATGAGCAGTTCTTC.

The gene calls are TRBV30 and TRBJ1-2, with a weak D call TRBD1 (5 bases). Germline V gene data show CDR1 as GTSNPN and CDR2 as SVGIG (reference sequence). The CDR3 spans 15 residues. The V end was cut by 0 bases, the J end by 6 bases, with 17 bases between. The CDR3 protein is CAWSVRSSSTDGYTF. Here the CDR3 DNA reads TGTGCCTGGAGTGTACGGTCCTCCTCGACAGATGGCTACACCTTC.

In this sample, this clone turned up once. The chain links TRBV7-8 to TRBJ1-2; 7 bases map to TRBD1. The V segment lost 5 bases and the J segment 4 bases; nucleotides outside the gene matches: 4. Germline V gene sequence: CDR1 SGHVS, CDR2 FQNEAQ. The CDR3 spans 13 residues. The CDR3 sequence: CASSLGTAYGYTF. As DNA, the CDR3 is TGTGCCAGCAGCCTAGGGACAGCCTATGGCTACACCTTC.

The CDR3 coding sequence is TGCAGCGTTAGTCGACAGGGGAGGAATGAGCAGTTCTTC. Protein sequence: CSVSRQGRNEQFF. J is TRBJ2-1 and V is TRBV29-1; 8 positions agree with TRBD1. Trimming at V came to 5 bases and at J to 7 bases, leaving 7 bases not matched to a gene. Germline V lookup: CDR1 SQVTM, CDR2 ANQGSEA. CDR3 length: 13 residues.

Comments on this clone: Other DNA sequences from this sample encode an identical CDR3 as well. The chain has TRBV11-2 and TRBJ1-2, with unresolved D. The length of the CDR3 is 14 residues. Between the trimmed V and J ends, which lost 0 bases and 0 bases, there was a span of 5 bases. The V gene's germline CDR1 is SGHAT and CDR2 FQNNGV. CDR3 DNA: TGTGCCAGCAGCTTAGATTACTCTAACTATGGCTACACCTTC. This sequence encodes CASSLDYSNYGYTF.

The V call is TRBV2, the J call TRBJ2-7, with 8 bases that match TRBD2. Unmatched junction bases numbered 7, after V lost 7 bases and J lost 2 bases. The CDR3 extends over 14 amino acids. Germline loops: CDR1 SNHLY, CDR2 FYNNEI. CDR3 sequence: CASMSAGATYEQYF. DNA for the CDR3: TGTGCCAGCATGTCAGCGGGGGCCACCTACGAGCAGTACTTC. The whole variable domain, remainder taken from reference TRBV2 and TRBJ2-7, is EPEVTQTPSHQVTQMGQEVILRCVPISNHLYFYWYRQILGQKVEFLVSFYNNEISEKSEIFDDQFSVERPDGSNFTLKIRSTKLEDSAMYFCASMSAGATYEQYFGPGTRLTVT.

As DNA, the CDR3 is TGTGCCAGCAGTGAACAGGGAAGAACAGATACGCAGTATTTT. Protein: CASSEQGRTDTQYF. The chain recombines TRBV25-1 with TRBJ2-3, with a tentative D call TRBD1 (5 bases). The CDR3 runs to 14 residues. Germline-derived CDR1 and CDR2 are MGHDK and SYGVNS. V was cut by 2 bases and J by 3 bases, with 9 bases left in between.

The chain joins TRBV10-3 to TRBJ2-2; 8 bases match TRBD1. The V segment lost 3 bases and the J segment 9 bases; nucleotides outside the gene matches: 3. Germline values: CDR1 ENHRY, CDR2 SYGVKD. This CDR3 has 13 amino acids. The CDR3 protein is CAISDDRGRELFF. CDR3 in DNA: TGTGCCATCAGTGATGACAGGGGCAGGGAGCTGTTTTTT.

This clone was seen just once. The chain joins TRBV18 to TRBJ1-4, with 8 positions matching TRBD1. The junction had 12 bases not matched to a gene; V was cut back by 4 bases and J by 8 bases. The CDR3 runs to 16 residues. Germline lookup yields CDR1 KGHSH and CDR2 LQKENI. DNA of the CDR3: TGTGCCAGCTCACGCGACAGGGGCGGTGGTAGGGAAAAACTGTTTTTT. Translated, it gives CASSRDRGGGREKLFF.

The genes are TRBV9 and TRBJ2-5, with D possibly TRBD2 on 5 matching bases. V lost 0 bases, J lost 1 base, and 13 bases lay in between. The CDR3 is made up of 16 amino acids. Germline V gene data show CDR1 as SGDLS and CDR2 as YYNGEE. CDR3 in amino acids: CASSVAPRGPQETQYF. CDR3 in DNA: TGTGCCAGCAGCGTAGCCCCTAGAGGGCCCCAAGAGACCCAGTACTTC.

The rearrangement uses TRBV3-1 (or the pseudogene TRBV3-2) and TRBJ2-7, with 8 bases fitting TRBD1. J gave up 6 bases and V 2 bases, and 15 bases lay outside the gene matches. Germline-derived CDR1 and CDR2 are LGHDT and YNNKEL (reference sequence). The CDR3 spans 17 residues. CDR3 in DNA: TGTGCCAGCAGCCAATCCCCAGGGGGCGCGATATTCGGCGAGCAGTACTTC. This encodes CASSQSPGGAIFGEQYF.